The clone carrying this T cell receptor beta chain has just a few counts. Its antigen is still unknown. Germline V gives CDR1 MNHNY, CDR2 SVGAGI (reference sequence). V lost 6 bases, J lost 6 bases, and 6 bases stayed unmatched. This CDR3 is built from 15 residues. This sample was taken from a study of cytomegalovirus exposure and HLA in healthy donors. Study-wide findings and caveats: The study recorded 160 or so TCR beta chains that were cytomegalovirus-associated.

The PCR made use of 60 Vbeta and 13 Jbeta primers. Authors' analysis steps: An analysis that came later counted 60 million to 80 million unique TCR beta chains, roughly 11 million shared. Only in-frame clones appear in the TCRdb table, and some are missing; sequencing was by immunoSEQ multiplex PCR. The D gene and trimming were derived from the DNA, and the V and J assignments and clone size from that table. The sample has 150,000 or so clones, approximately 72% seen once. The sequence derives from a young man in good health and CMV-seronegative. Specimen: PBMCs. J is TRBJ2-2 and V is TRBV6-6, with 11 bases aligning to TRBD1. CDR3 in amino acids: CASSGQGAKSGELFF. CDR3 coding DNA: TGTGCCAGCAGCGGACAGGGGGCTAAGTCCGGGGAGCTGTTTTTT.